These T cell receptor beta chains were read from a single sample in a study of blood T cell repertoires in COVID-19. Profiling relied on immunoSEQ multiplex PCR, and the TCRdb table lists in-frame clones only, not all of them. The sample lists more than 90,000 clones; 85% were seen once. Sample: peripheral blood. The receptor set was obtained from a woman aged 70-85 years with active or convalescent COVID-19. Both conserved end residues are part of each CDR3. D genes are given only for firm matches. Clone sizes are given selectively: once, few, many, or a class where the clone is expanded.

abundance	v_gene	j_gene	len	d_gene	CDR3nt	CDR3aa
.	TRBV24-1	TRBJ1-1	17	.	TGTGCCACCAGTGACTCAGCAGAGGGGGGGAGGAACACTGAAGCTTTCTTT	CATSDSAEGGRNTEAFF
once	TRBV30	TRBJ2-1	14	TRBD2	TGTGCCTGGATGGGTCGGGGGGGCCGGCATGAGCAGTTCTTC	CAWMGRGGRHEQFF
.	TRBV7-3	TRBJ2-5	13	.	TGTGCCAGCAGCTTAAGTTCACAGGAGACCCAGTACTTC	CASSLSSQETQYF
.	TRBV9	TRBJ2-7	14	TRBD1	TGTGCCAGCAGCATGGGACAGGGGAGCTACGAGCAGTACTTC	CASSMGQGSYEQYF
once	TRBV19	TRBJ2-2	17	TRBD2	TGTGCCAGTACCAACCTGCGGGGCGGGGGTAACACCGGGGAGCTGTTTTTT	CASTNLRGGGNTGELFF
.	TRBV2	TRBJ1-4	13	.	TGTGCCAGCAACGGGGGAACTAATGAAAAACTGTTTTTT	CASNGGTNEKLFF
.	TRBV10-3	TRBJ2-7	12	.	TGTGCCATCAGCCCGGACACCTACGAGCAGTACTTC	CAISPDTYEQYF
.	TRBV19	TRBJ2-7	16	TRBD2	TGTGCCAGTAGTATAGATCTAGCGGGGAACTCCTACGAGCAGTACTTC	CASSIDLAGNSYEQYF
.	TRBV20-1	TRBJ1-2	10	.	TGCAGTGCTCTCAGGTTTGGCTACACCTTC	CSALRFGYTF
.	TRBV7-9	TRBJ2-3	14	.	TGTGCCAGCAACCCCGGACTCTCCACAGATACGCAGTATTTT	CASNPGLSTDTQYF
.	TRBV4-3	TRBJ2-5	15	TRBD2	TGCGCCAGCAGCCAGGGCCTAGCGGTTCAAGAGACCCAGTACTTC	CASSQGLAVQETQYF
.	TRBV6-5	TRBJ1-6	14	.	TGTGCCAGCAGTTACGACAGGTTTAATTCACCCCTCCACTTT	CASSYDRFNSPLHF
.	TRBV25-1	TRBJ2-7	14	.	TGTGCCAGCAGAGCCTCCGGCGGTTCCTACGAGCAGTACTTC	CASRASGGSYEQYF
.	TRBV5-4	TRBJ2-2	14	TRBD2	TGTGCCAGCGGGACTAGCGGGACCACCGGGGAGCTGTTTTTT	CASGTSGTTGELFF
.	TRBV18	TRBJ2-7	13	TRBD2	TGTGCCAGCTCACCAACTAGCGGCTACGAGCAGTACTTC	CASSPTSGYEQYF
once	TRBV4-1	TRBJ2-5	17	TRBD2	TGCGCCAGCAGCCAAGCCGCTGCGGGAGGGTACCAAGAGACCCAGTACTTC	CASSQAAAGGYQETQYF
.	TRBV4-3	TRBJ2-5	13	.	TGCGCCAGCAGCCAAGATCTAGGGGGTCGCCCCCACTTC	CASSQDLGGRPHF
.	TRBV6-1	TRBJ1-1	15	.	TGTGCCAGCAGTGATTTGCGGGGGGCTCATAGTGAAGCTTTCTTT	CASSDLRGAHSEAFF
.	TRBV5-1	TRBJ2-3	15	TRBD2	TGCGCCAGCAGCCCTAGCGGGAGAGCTATTGATACGCAGTATTTT	CASSPSGRAIDTQYF
.	TRBV10-1	TRBJ2-3	16	TRBD2	TGCGCCACCGGGACTAGCGGGAGAGGTGGGACAGATACGCAGTATTTT	CATGTSGRGGTDTQYF
.	TRBV18	TRBJ2-7	12	.	TGTGCCAGCTCACCCTCCGGACAGGAGCAGTACTTC	CASSPSGQEQYF
.	TRBV7-2	TRBJ1-2	14	TRBD1	TGTGCCAGCAGCTTAGCCGGGACAGGGGATGGCTACACCTTC	CASSLAGTGDGYTF
.	TRBV28	TRBJ1-4	14	TRBD1	TGTGCCAGCAGTAACCGGGACAGAGTTGAAAAACTGTTTTTT	CASSNRDRVEKLFF
.	TRBV6-2/TRBV6-3	TRBJ2-5	16	TRBD2	TGTGCCAGCAGACCTAGACTAGCGGGAGGACAAGAGACCCAGTACTTC	CASRPRLAGGQETQYF
once	TRBV9	TRBJ2-1	16	TRBD2	TGTGCCAGCAGCGCCTACGGGACTAGCGGGTTCAATGAGCAGTTCTTC	CASSAYGTSGFNEQFF
.	TRBV5-4	TRBJ2-5	14	.	TGTGCCAGCAGCCCAGACCCGTTCGGGGAGACCCAGTACTTC	CASSPDPFGETQYF
.	TRBV11-2	TRBJ2-7	13	TRBD2	TGTGCCAGCACCCCTAGCGGGGGCTACGAGCAGTACTTC	CASTPSGGYEQYF
.	TRBV5-6	TRBJ1-4	15	.	TGTGCCAGCAGCCGATTGGACACCGGTAATGAAAAACTGTTTTTT	CASSRLDTGNEKLFF
.	TRBV19	TRBJ1-4	13	.	TGTGCCAGTAAGGAAGGGGCGCGTGAAAAACTGTTTTTT	CASKEGAREKLFF
.	TRBV28	TRBJ2-7	12	.	TGTGCCAGCGCCGACAGGCTTTACGAGCAGTACTTT	CASADRLYEQYF
.	TRBV7-7	TRBJ2-1	15	.	TGTGCTAGCAGTCCTGGGCGGGGCTCCTACAATGAGCAGTTCTTC	CASSPGRGSYNEQFF
.	TRBV9	TRBJ2-2	14	.	TGTGCCAGCAGCTCCCTGAGCAACACCGGGGAGCTGTTTTTT	CASSSLSNTGELFF
once	TRBV10-3	TRBJ1-1	17	TRBD1	TGTGCCATCAGTGCTGCACAGGGGGACCAGAGGGAGGCTGAAGCTTTCTTT	CAISAAQGDQREAEAFF
once	TRBV18	TRBJ1-6	16	.	TGTGCCAGCTCACCGTCACAGAGCTCCTATAATTCACCCCTCCACTTT	CASSPSQSSYNSPLHF
.	TRBV7-9	TRBJ1-1	13	.	TGTGCCAGCAGCGTACAAGAGAACACTGAAGCTTTCTTT	CASSVQENTEAFF
.	TRBV28	TRBJ2-3	15	TRBD2	TGTGCCAGCAGTTTCGGGGGGACTAGCACAGATACGCAGTATTTT	CASSFGGTSTDTQYF
.	TRBV4-1	TRBJ1-1	16	.	TGCGCCAGCAGCCAAGATTCGGCGGGGGGCATGACTGAAGCTTTCTTT	CASSQDSAGGMTEAFF